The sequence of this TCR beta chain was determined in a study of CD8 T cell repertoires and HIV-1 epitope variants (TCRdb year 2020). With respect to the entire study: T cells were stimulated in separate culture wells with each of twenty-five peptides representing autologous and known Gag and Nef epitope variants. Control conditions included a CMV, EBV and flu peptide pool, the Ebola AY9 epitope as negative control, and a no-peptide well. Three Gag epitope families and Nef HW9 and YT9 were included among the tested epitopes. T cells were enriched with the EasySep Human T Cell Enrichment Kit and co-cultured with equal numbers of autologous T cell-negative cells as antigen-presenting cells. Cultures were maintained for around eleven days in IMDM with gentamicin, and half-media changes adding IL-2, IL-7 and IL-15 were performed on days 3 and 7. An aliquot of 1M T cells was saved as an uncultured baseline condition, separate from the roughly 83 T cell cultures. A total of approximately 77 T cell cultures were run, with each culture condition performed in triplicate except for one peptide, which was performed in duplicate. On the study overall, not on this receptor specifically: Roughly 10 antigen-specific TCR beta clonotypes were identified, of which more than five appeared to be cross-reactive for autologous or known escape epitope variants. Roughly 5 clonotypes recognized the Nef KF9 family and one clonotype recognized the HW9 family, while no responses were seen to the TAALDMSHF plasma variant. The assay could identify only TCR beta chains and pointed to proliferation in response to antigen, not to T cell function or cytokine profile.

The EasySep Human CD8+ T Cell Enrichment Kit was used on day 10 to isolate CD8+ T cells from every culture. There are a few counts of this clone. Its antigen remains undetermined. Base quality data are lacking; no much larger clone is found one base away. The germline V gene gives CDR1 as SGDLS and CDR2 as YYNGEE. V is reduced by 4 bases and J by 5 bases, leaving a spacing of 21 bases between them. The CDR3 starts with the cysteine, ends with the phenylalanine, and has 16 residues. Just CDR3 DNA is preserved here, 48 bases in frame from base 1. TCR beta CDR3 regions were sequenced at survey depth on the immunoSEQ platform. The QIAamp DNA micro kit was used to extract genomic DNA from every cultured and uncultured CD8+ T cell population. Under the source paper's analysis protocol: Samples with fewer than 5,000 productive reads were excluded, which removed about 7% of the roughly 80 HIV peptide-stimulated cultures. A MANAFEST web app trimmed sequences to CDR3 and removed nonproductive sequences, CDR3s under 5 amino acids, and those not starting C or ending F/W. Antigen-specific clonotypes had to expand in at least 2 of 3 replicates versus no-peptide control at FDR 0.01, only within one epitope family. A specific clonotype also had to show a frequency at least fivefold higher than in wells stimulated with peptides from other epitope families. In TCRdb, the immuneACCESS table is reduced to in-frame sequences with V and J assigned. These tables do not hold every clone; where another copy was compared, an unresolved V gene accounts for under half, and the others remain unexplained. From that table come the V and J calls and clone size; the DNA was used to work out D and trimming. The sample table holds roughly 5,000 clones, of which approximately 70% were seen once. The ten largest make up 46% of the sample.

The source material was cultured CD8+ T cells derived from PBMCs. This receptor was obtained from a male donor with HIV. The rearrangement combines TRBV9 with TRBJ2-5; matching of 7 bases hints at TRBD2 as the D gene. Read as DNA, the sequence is TGTGCCAGCAGCCCCCGAGGGGGGGCTCTTTTGGAGACCCAGTACTTC. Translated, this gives CASSPRGGALLETQYF.